This is a list of T cell receptor beta chains from one sample in a study of OX40 agonist ivuxolimab in advanced cancers. TCRdb's table, derived via immunoSEQ multiplex PCR, lists solely in-frame clones and lacks some. This repertoire shows tens of thousands of clones, around 85% found once; its top ten account for about 4.6%. Sequencing was performed on CD4+ or CD8+ T cells sorted from blood, taken in a trial of the OX40 agonist ivuxolimab. The receptors stem from an adult with an advanced solid tumor such as melanoma, head and neck, liver or kidney cancer. CDR3s include the opening cysteine and the closing phenylalanine or tryptophan. Fields, in order: clone size, D gene, J gene, V gene, CDR3 length, CDR3 DNA, CDR3 protein. D genes are given only for firm matches. Expanded clones get a size class; other rows say once, few or many, or leave the size out.

few | NA | TRBJ1-2 | TRBV18 | 15 | TGTGCCAGCTCATTTTCGACAGCTATATCCTATGGCTACACCTTC | CASSFSTAISYGYTF
once | NA | TRBJ2-5 | TRBV7-2 | 14 | TGTGCCAGCAGCTTAATAGAACGACTAACTATCCAGTACTTC | CASSLIERLTIQYF
NA | TRBD1 | TRBJ2-1 | TRBV11-2 | 13 | TGTGCCAGCAGCTGGGACAGGGGCAATGAGCAGTTCTTC | CASSWDRGNEQFF
NA | NA | TRBJ2-1 | TRBV11-1 | 17 | TGTGCCAGCAGCTCCTCGGGTGGGGGTGAGTCCTACAATGAGCAGTTCTTC | CASSSSGGGESYNEQFF
once | NA | TRBJ1-2 | TRBV30 | 13 | TGTGCCTGGAGTGCCGGCCGAAGCTATGGCTACACCTTC | CAWSAGRSYGYTF
NA | NA | TRBJ1-1 | TRBV13 | 11 | TGTGCCAGCAGCTTTCGCACTGAAGCTTTCTTT | CASSFRTEAFF
NA | NA | TRBJ2-7 | TRBV14 | 15 | TGTGCCAGCAGCCAAGTTGGGACAAGCCTCTACGAGCAGTACTTC | CASSQVGTSLYEQYF
NA | NA | TRBJ2-3 | TRBV7-9 | 12 | TGTGCCAGCAGCTTCCTCACAGATACGCAGTATTTT | CASSFLTDTQYF
NA | TRBD1 | TRBJ2-3 | TRBV4-1 | 17 | TGCGCCAGCGCACTCCCCCAGGCAGGGGGTTTTGTAGATACGCAGTATTTT | CASALPQAGGFVDTQYF
NA | NA | TRBJ2-1 | TRBV19 | 19 | TGTGCCAGTAGTGCAGACCCTCAGGGTGATATGGGATCCTACAATGAGCAGTTCTTC | CASSADPQGDMGSYNEQFF
NA | TRBD1 | TRBJ2-4 | TRBV5-1 | 16 | TGCGCCAGCAGCTTAGACAGGGGTTCCCCCAAAAACATTCAGTACTTC | CASSLDRGSPKNIQYF
NA | TRBD1 | TRBJ1-2 | TRBV13 | 13 | TGTGCCAGCAGCGATGACAGGGTCGGAGGCTACACCTTC | CASSDDRVGGYTF
NA | TRBD1 | TRBJ2-5 | TRBV29-1 | 12 | TGCAGCACCTCCGAGGGGGCGGAGACCCAGTACTTC | CSTSEGAETQYF
once | TRBD2 | TRBJ2-1 | TRBV27 | 11 | TGTGCCACCGTCTGGGGGGGTGAGCAGTTCTTC | CATVWGGEQFF
once | NA | TRBJ1-3 | TRBV6-5 | 14 | TGTGCCAGTTCCGGGACGGTCTCTGGAAACACCATATATTTT | CASSGTVSGNTIYF
NA | NA | TRBJ1-1 | TRBV19 | 14 | TGTGCCAGTAGTATAGGGGGATCGATCACTGAAGCTTTCTTT | CASSIGGSITEAFF
NA | NA | TRBJ1-3 | TRBV7-8 | 13 | TGTGCCAGCAGCTTAGTATTGGGAAACACCATATATTTT | CASSLVLGNTIYF
few | NA | TRBJ1-6 | TRBV19 | 14 | TGTGCCAGTAGCCGGAGCTCCTATAATTCACCCCTCCACTTT | CASSRSSYNSPLHF
NA | NA | TRBJ1-3 | TRBV10-3 | 14 | TGTGCCACCAGACTCGAACTCTCTGGAAACACCATATATTTT | CATRLELSGNTIYF
NA | TRBD2 | TRBJ2-7 | TRBV5-4 | 13 | TGTGCCAGCAGCTTTAGCGGGAACTACGAGCAGTACTTC | CASSFSGNYEQYF
NA | NA | TRBJ2-2 | TRBV7-9 | 15 | TGTGCCAGCAGCTTTACCTTCGGGAATACCGGGGAGCTGTTTTTT | CASSFTFGNTGELFF
NA | TRBD2 | TRBJ2-1 | TRBV7-8 | 15 | TGTGCCAGCAGCGCGGGACTAGCGGTCGTTGATGAGCAGTTCTTC | CASSAGLAVVDEQFF
NA | NA | TRBJ1-1 | TRBV5-8 | 14 | TGTGCCAGTTATAACAGGGAGGGAGTAACTGAAGCTTTCTTT | CASYNREGVTEAFF
NA | NA | TRBJ1-1 | TRBV5-8 | 17 | TGTGCCAGCAGCTCTATAGGCACAGGCGGCCTGAACACTGAAGCTTTCTTT | CASSSIGTGGLNTEAFF
NA | NA | TRBJ2-5 | TRBV29-1 | 12 | TGCAGCGTTGATAAAGGGAGGGAGACCCAGTACTTC | CSVDKGRETQYF
NA | NA | TRBJ1-2 | TRBV6-1 | 13 | TGTGCCAGCAGTGAAAGGGAACACTATGGCTACACCTTC | CASSEREHYGYTF
once | NA | TRBJ1-2 | TRBV6-6 | 16 | TGTGCCAGCAGGGGGGCTACACAGGCGATAACGTATGGCTACACCTTC | CASRGATQAITYGYTF
NA | TRBD1 | TRBJ2-1 | TRBV18 | 15 | TGTGCCAGCTCACCTACCGGGACAGGGTATAATGAGCAGTTCTTC | CASSPTGTGYNEQFF
NA | NA | TRBJ2-1 | TRBV10-3 | 13 | TGTGCCATCAGTGGGGCGGGGTTCAATGAGCAGTTCTTC | CAISGAGFNEQFF
NA | NA | TRBJ2-1 | TRBV7-9 | 11 | TGTGCCAGTGGGGGTTACAATGAGCAGTTCTTC | CASGGYNEQFF
NA | NA | TRBJ1-1 | TRBV18 | 14 | TGTGCCAGCTCAGCGGGACCGGCGAACACTGAAGCTTTCTTT | CASSAGPANTEAFF
NA | NA | TRBJ1-2 | TRBV5-4 | 16 | TGTGCCAGCAGCTTGGTGTTGGGTCCCACTAACTATGGCTACACCTTC | CASSLVLGPTNYGYTF
once | NA | TRBJ2-7 | TRBV11-3 | 15 | TGTGCCAGCAGCTTCCAGGGGACGCTCTCCTACGAGCAGTACTTC | CASSFQGTLSYEQYF
NA | TRBD2 | TRBJ2-5 | TRBV27 | 14 | TGTGCCAGCAGTCCGCGGTACGGGGGGGAGACCCAGTACTTC | CASSPRYGGETQYF
NA | TRBD1 | TRBJ2-2 | TRBV5-1 | 15 | TGCGCCAGCAGCTTGGGGACAGGGAACACCGGGGAGCTGTTTTTT | CASSLGTGNTGELFF
NA | TRBD1 | TRBJ1-2 | TRBV27 | 13 | TGTGCCAGCAGTAAGACAGGGAACTATGGCTACACCTTC | CASSKTGNYGYTF
once | NA | TRBJ1-1 | TRBV7-9 | 14 | TGTGCCAGCAGATCCCTGATCCTTAGCACTGAAGCTTTCTTT | CASRSLILSTEAFF
few | NA | TRBJ1-4 | TRBV18 | 14 | TGTGCCAGCCAGGAACGAGGGACTAATGAAAAACTGTTTTTT | CASQERGTNEKLFF
once | NA | TRBJ1-2 | TRBV4-2 | 15 | TGTGCCAGCAGCCAAGAAGCAGGGAACAACTATGGCTACACCTTC | CASSQEAGNNYGYTF
few | NA | TRBJ2-1 | TRBV11-3 | 16 | TGTGCCAGCAGCCAGGGGGGTACGGGGATCCCGGATGAGCAGTTCTTC | CASSQGGTGIPDEQFF
NA | TRBD2 | TRBJ2-1 | TRBV5-1 | 15 | TGCGCCAGCAGCAGCGAACTAGCGGGAGGGAATGAGCAGTTCTTC | CASSSELAGGNEQFF
few | TRBD2 | TRBJ2-1 | TRBV4-2 | 15 | TGTGCCAGCAGCCAATTCCTAGCGGGGGGGAATGAGCAGTTCTTC | CASSQFLAGGNEQFF
NA | NA | TRBJ2-1 | TRBV11-3 | 15 | TGTGCCAGCAGCTTACGGGGCGGGACCTACAATGAGCAGTTCTTC | CASSLRGGTYNEQFF
NA | NA | TRBJ2-2 | TRBV6-4 | 16 | TGTGCCAGCAGTAACTCGAGAGGGTGGGTCACCGGGGAGCTGTTTTTT | CASSNSRGWVTGELFF
NA | TRBD1 | TRBJ1-2 | TRBV6-5 | 16 | TGTGCCAGCAGTTACGACAGGGGCGGCAGAAGGCATGGCTACACCTTC | CASSYDRGGRRHGYTF
NA | NA | TRBJ1-1 | TRBV5-1 | 16 | TGCGCCAGCAGCTTGGGGCTCCGGGACACCGACACTGAAGCTTTCTTT | CASSLGLRDTDTEAFF
NA | NA | TRBJ1-3 | TRBV9 | 15 | TGTGCCAGCAGCGTAGAGGACAGCTCTGGAAACACCATATATTTT | CASSVEDSSGNTIYF
NA | NA | TRBJ1-2 | TRBV19 | 14 | TGTGCCAGTAGTATTTGGGGCTCCCGATATGGCTACACCTTC | CASSIWGSRYGYTF
NA | TRBD1 | TRBJ2-7 | TRBV18 | 15 | TGTGCCAGCTCAAGGGACAGCCCAAGCTCCTACGAGCAGTACTTC | CASSRDSPSSYEQYF
NA | NA | TRBJ2-4 | TRBV29-1 | 15 | TGCAGCGTTGGTGGTCAGGCTTCAACCAAAAACATTCAGTACTTC | CSVGGQASTKNIQYF
NA | NA | TRBJ2-2 | TRBV27 | 14 | TGTGCCAGCAGTTTGACGGGGTACACCGGGGAGCTGTTTTTT | CASSLTGYTGELFF